This TCR beta chain was recovered during a study of graft-versus-host responses after intestinal transplantation. Study overall: Recipients were all induced with anti-thymocyte globulin, then given tacrolimus and steroids for 3 to 4 years. Study-level results: Early after transplant, HvG clones declined as circulating GvH clones peaked. Detection of GvH clones occurred in recipient marrow, and some had their first appearance in ileum or blood.

Of note for this clone: What it binds is unknown.

Assay used: immunoSEQ multiplex PCR; TCRdb lists only in-frame clones, some missing. Found here are around 130,000 clones, 85% to 95% of them singletons; the top ten hold approximately 0.17%. This material consisted of unstimulated CD4+ T cells sorted from spleen or lymph node cells, taken before intestinal transplant. The sequence was collected from a human donor who received an intestinal transplant.

The CDR3 reads CAISEQGLAKNIQYF. In DNA, the CDR3 is TGTGCCATCAGTGAACAGGGGCTAGCCAAAAACATTCAGTACTTC. The chain is built from TRBV10-3 and TRBJ2-4; 7 nucleotides line up with TRBD1. Germline values: CDR1 ENHRY, CDR2 SYGVKD. The CDR3 sequence is 15 residues long. V was pared by 3 bases and J by 0 bases, with 2 bases of the junction left unmatched.